Sequencing of this T cell receptor (beta chain) was carried out in a study of blood T cell repertoires in COVID-19 (dated by TCRdb to the early 2020s). At the level of the whole study: Samples from collaborators originated in the United States, Italy and Spain and spanned both the acute and convalescent phases of COVID-19. The material from the prospective study consisted of cDNA or gDNA derived from T cells, B-cell-depleted T cells, or PBMCs. Deeply sampled blood TCRbeta repertoires from subjects exposed to, actively infected with, or recovered from COVID-19 were included in the dataset. The repertoires were released in a freely available public database intended as a resource for research on the immune response to SARS-CoV-2. The samples were drawn from two sources: the first 160 participants of the ongoing ImmuneRACE study, and 950 to 1,500 subjects contributed by 6 global collaborators. The sample metadata nearly always contained a de-identified subject ID, COVID-19 status, age in years and sex. HLA class I and class II types, where available, came from metadata supplied by the sample provider rather than from assay-based typing. The paper's findings and limits, for the study overall: Clinical and demographic metadata were provided uncurated, with the amount varying by source and participant.

From the cysteine up to the phenylalanine, the CDR3 has a length of 12 residues. Kept here is only the CDR3 DNA, which spans 36 bases and is read in frame from base 1. Looking up the germline V gene yields CDR1 MNHEY and CDR2 SVGAGI. V is pared back by 7 bases and J by 6 bases, with 12 bases lying between the germline termini. Collaborating institutions collected whole blood in K2EDTA tubes following their own protocols. For TCRbeta analysis, collaborators shipped samples as frozen whole blood, isolated PBMCs, or DNA extracted from either of those sample types. The immunoSEQ Assay, a bias-controlled multiplex PCR, was used to amplify TCRbeta CDR3 regions from genomic DNA. The paper's data handling went like this. The number of nucleated cells in each sample was estimated from the amplification of reference gene primers within the assay. Sequence reads were collapsed and filtered to measure the absolute abundance of every unique TCRbeta CDR3 rearrangement. Productive Simpson clonality was computed per sample as the square root of Simpson's diversity index over productive rearrangements. TCRdb limited this immuneACCESS table to in-frame rearrangements with V and J called. A share of clones is missing; checked studies link under half to unresolved V genes, and the rest is unexplained. That table gives V, J and clone size, and the DNA gave D and trimming. Across this sample there are some 30,000 clones, with about 92% seen only once. Clones ranked in the top ten supply around 8.4% of the sample.

A word on this clone: The antigen it recognizes is unknown. No base quality information exists; no much larger clone differs at one position.

The rearrangement joined TRBV6-5 to TRBJ1-1; tentative D gene TRBD1, with 5 bases matching. This TCR derives from a man between 65 and 85 years old with active or convalescent COVID-19. Sequenced material: peripheral blood. The CDR3 has the sequence CASNSWGAEAFF. DNA sequence: TGTGCCAGCAATTCATGGGGGGCTGAAGCTTTCTTT.